The following is a T cell receptor beta chain sequence with its context. Its antigen is as yet unknown. Trimming took 2 bases from V and 7 from J, leaving 9 bases between them. CDR3 length equals 13 residues. Germline V gives CDR1 KGHSH, CDR2 LQKENI. This sample stems from a study of cytomegalovirus exposure and HLA in healthy donors. Study-level points and caveats: Per a prior analysis, the majority of TCR beta V segments were productive roughly 90% or roughly 30% of the time.

A multiplex PCR was run with 60 Vbeta primers and 13 Jbeta primers. Repertoires were generated with immunoSEQ multiplex PCR, while TCRdb's copy carries only in-frame clones and drops some. The sample shows 250,000 to 350,000 clones, about 90% of them seen only once. The source material was PBMCs. The chain employs TRBV18 and TRBJ1-5, with D possibly being TRBD1 (5 bases). The receptor's source is a woman between 18 and 29 years old in good health and CMV-seronegative. As DNA, the CDR3 is TGTGCCAGCTCACCATCAAAGGGGCAGCCCCAGCATTTT. Translation gives CASSPSKGQPQHF. The entire variable domain, with the rest obtained from reference TRBV18 and TRBJ1-5, is as follows: NAGVMQNPRHLVRRRGQEARLRCSPMKGHSHVYWYRQLPEEGLKFMVYLQKENIIDESGMPKERFSAEFPKEGPSILRIQQVVRGDSAAYFCASSPSKGQPQHFGDGTRLSIL.